Following are 12 T cell receptor beta chains from one sample sequenced in a study of blood T cells in healthy people across ages. A second about 7 to 12 cycle PCR used barcoded and J-beta primers. TCRdb reprocessed the 5' RACE reads with MiXCR, giving one entry per CDR3 protein. The table records about 650,000 distinct CDR3 sequences, around 50% of them present only once. Input material: blood. These receptors were collected from a woman older than 75 in good health.

This clonotype was counted at least ten times. The chain couples TRBV12-3 or TRBV12-4 to TRBJ2-1; D is unresolved. Trimming cost V 8 bases and J 6 bases, with 17 bases left between them. This CDR3 spans 14 amino acids. Written as DNA, the CDR3 is TGTGCCAGCGAAACGTCTTCGGGCCGCAATGAGCAGTTCTTC. Residues: CASETSSGRNEQFF.

For this clonotype: A read error may be the cause here, since a much bigger clone is one base away. The chain has TRBV5-1 and TRBJ1-5; D may be TRBD1 (5 bases). Trimming removed 4 bases from V and 8 bases from J, with 19 bases in between. The CDR3 runs 15 residues. CDR1 and CDR2 from the germline V gene are SGHRS and YFSETQ. The CDR3 bases are TGCGCCAGCAGCCCTAACGGGGGGGGGACGGAGCCCCAGCATTTT. Its protein is CASSPNGGGTEPQHF.

In regard to this clonotype: A much larger clone lies a single base off, so this may be a read error. J is TRBJ2-2 and V is TRBV6-5, with 9 bases fitting TRBD1. The ends lost 6 bases at V and 8 bases at J; junction bases unmatched: 10. The CDR3 extends over 15 amino acids. Germline V gene sequence: CDR1 MNHEY, CDR2 SVGAGI. CDR3 nucleotide sequence: TGTGCCAGCAGGGGGACACAGGGGGCGTGGGGGGAGCTGTTTTTT. Translated: CASRGTQGAWGELFF.

This clonotype was detected many times. This rearrangement joins TRBV7-2 to TRBJ1-2, with D unclear. From germline, CDR1 is SGHTA and CDR2 FQGNSA. Trimming took 5 bases from V and 3 from J, leaving 13 bases between them. The length of the CDR3 is 14 residues. CDR3 DNA sequence: TGTGCCAGCAGCACCGAGGTTGGCTACTATGGCTACACCTTC. Translated: CASSTEVGYYGYTF.

This chain connects TRBV5-1 to TRBJ2-5; D remains unclear. The CDR3 spans 16 residues. Germline CDR1 and CDR2: SGHRS and YFSETQ. V was trimmed by 4 bases and J by 4 bases, leaving 20 bases between them. CDR3 in DNA: TGCGCCAGCAGCCCAGCCCCGTCACCGCTGGGAGAGACCCAGTACTTC. Translating gives CASSPAPSPLGETQYF.

The chain is built from TRBV30 and TRBJ2-7; the D gene is possibly TRBD1 (6 bases). The CDR3 totals 13 residues. V was pared by 3 bases and J by 3 bases, with 12 bases between. The V gene's germline CDR1 is GTSNPN and CDR2 SVGIG (reference sequence). The CDR3 spells CAWSSWTDYEQYF. The CDR3 region has the DNA TGTGCCTGGAGCTCTTGGACAGACTACGAGCAGTACTTC.

This clonotype was found many times. This chain joins TRBV7-8 and TRBJ2-1, with 10 bases lining up with TRBD2. The V gene's germline CDR1 is SGHVS and CDR2 FQNEAQ. CDR3 length equals 16 residues. V shed 5 bases, J shed 6 bases, and the junction held 10 bases outside the gene matches. In DNA, the CDR3 is TGTGCCAGCAGCCCCCTAACTAGCGGGGTATCCAATGAGCAGTTCTTC. It yields the protein CASSPLTSGVSNEQFF.

This clonotype came up a few times. The chain employs TRBV2 and TRBJ2-1; tentatively, D is TRBD2 (6 bases). Germline CDR1 SNHLY, CDR2 FYNNEI. V was clipped by 3 bases and J by 9 bases, with 12 bases between them. The CDR3 contains 13 residues. CDR3 bases: TGTGCCAGCAGTGATCGGGGGTACGGTGAGCAGTTCTTC. Its protein product is CASSDRGYGEQFF.

The chain's CDR3 is CASSLDDVGPYEQYF. The CDR3 nucleotides read TGTGCCAGCAGCTTAGATGACGTGGGCCCCTACGAGCAGTACTTC. V and J are TRBV7-2 and TRBJ2-7, with unresolved D. The CDR3 length is 15 residues. Germline V CDR1 and CDR2: SGHTA, FQGNSA. The V and J ends lost 1 base and 2 bases respectively, with 12 bases between them.

This clonotype turned up a few times. The chain recombines TRBV15 with TRBJ2-5; maybe TRBD2 (5 bases). The germline CDR1 and CDR2 sequences are LNHNV and YYDKDF (reference sequence). Trimming pared 9 bases from V and 0 bases from J, leaving 14 bases between. The CDR3 loop spans 14 amino acids. This CDR3 is CATRTPGNQETQYF. DNA of the CDR3: TGTGCCACGAGAACGCCGGGAAACCAAGAGACCCAGTACTTC.

In this sample, this clonotype turned up a few times. This rearrangement joins TRBV12-3 or TRBV12-4 to TRBJ1-1; D might be TRBD1 (6 bases). This CDR3 contains 16 residues. Trimming removed 0 bases from V and 1 base from J, with 12 bases in between. CDR3 nucleotides: TGTGCCAGCAGTTTAGCCCCACAGGGAGGGAACACTGAAGCTTTCTTT. Amino acids: CASSLAPQGGNTEAFF.

The chain uses TRBV3-1 and TRBJ2-4; D is perhaps TRBD1 (6 bases). The J call is uncertain, as TRBJ2-5 better fits the DNA end. The germline V gene encodes CDR1 LGHDT and CDR2 YNNKEL (reference sequence). The CDR3 spans 15 residues. The CDR3: CASSQAQGWKETQYF. DNA for the CDR3: TGTGCCAGCAGCCAAGCACAGGGATGGAAAGAGACCCAGTACTTC.